This is a list of T cell receptor beta chains from one sample in a study of blood T cell repertoires in COVID-19. Sequencing was performed with immunoSEQ multiplex PCR; in TCRdb, only in-frame clones are kept and a portion is missing. The table lists about 200,000 clones, around 86% of them singletons. The source material was PBMCs or T cells enriched from blood (not recorded which). The receptors were gathered from a woman in her thirties or forties with acute COVID-19. The CDR3 runs from the conserved cysteine through the conserved F or W. Each record gives: CDR3 DNA, CDR3 protein, V gene, CDR3 length, clone size, D gene, J gene. D genes are given only for firm matches. Rows may omit the clone size; those that give it use once, few, many or a size class.

cdr3_nt: TGTGCCAGCAGCCAAGGGGAGAGGGGGCGGAATTCACCCCTCCACTTT; cdr3_aa: CASSQGERGRNSPLHF; v_call: TRBV3-1/TRBV3-2; cdr3_length: 16; clone_size: -; d_call: TRBD1; j_call: TRBJ1-6
cdr3_nt: TGTGCCAGCAGTTTAGGCGGCAGGGGAGGGAGTGGCTACACCTTC; cdr3_aa: CASSLGGRGGSGYTF; v_call: TRBV28; cdr3_length: 15; clone_size: few; d_call: -; j_call: TRBJ1-2
cdr3_nt: TGTGCCAGCAGTGACCCAGCGGGAGGGCCGGATACGCAGTATTTT; cdr3_aa: CASSDPAGGPDTQYF; v_call: TRBV6-1; cdr3_length: 15; clone_size: -; d_call: TRBD2; j_call: TRBJ2-3
cdr3_nt: TGTGCCAGCAGCTTGTTAGGGATGACAGGGAAAGATCATGGCTACACCTTC; cdr3_aa: CASSLLGMTGKDHGYTF; v_call: TRBV5-5; cdr3_length: 17; clone_size: -; d_call: TRBD1; j_call: TRBJ1-2
cdr3_nt: TGTGCCAGTAGTCCCCAGAAGAACACTGAAGCTTTCTTT; cdr3_aa: CASSPQKNTEAFF; v_call: TRBV19; cdr3_length: 13; clone_size: -; d_call: -; j_call: TRBJ1-1
cdr3_nt: TGCAGTGCTACTGAATTGGCGGGAGTAGAGACCCAGTACTTC; cdr3_aa: CSATELAGVETQYF; v_call: TRBV20-1; cdr3_length: 14; clone_size: few; d_call: TRBD2; j_call: TRBJ2-5
cdr3_nt: TGCGCCAGCAGCCCATCCCCCCTAGCGGGAGAGACCCAGTACTTC; cdr3_aa: CASSPSPLAGETQYF; v_call: TRBV4-3; cdr3_length: 15; clone_size: -; d_call: TRBD2; j_call: TRBJ2-5
cdr3_nt: TGTGCCAGCTCTCAAATGGCCCGGGACACTGAAGCTTTCTTT; cdr3_aa: CASSQMARDTEAFF; v_call: TRBV18; cdr3_length: 14; clone_size: -; d_call: -; j_call: TRBJ1-1
cdr3_nt: TGTGCCAGCAGCTACTTAAAACGGCGACAGGGAGATCCGAACACTGAAGCTTTCTTT; cdr3_aa: CASSYLKRRQGDPNTEAFF; v_call: TRBV5-6; cdr3_length: 19; clone_size: few; d_call: TRBD1; j_call: TRBJ1-1
cdr3_nt: TGTGCCAGCAGTGAACTGAACAGGGGGCGTGGGCAGCCCCAGCATTTT; cdr3_aa: CASSELNRGRGQPQHF; v_call: TRBV6-1; cdr3_length: 16; clone_size: -; d_call: TRBD1; j_call: TRBJ1-5
cdr3_nt: TGTGCCAGCAGCCCTCAGCAGGGTGGGCCTGAAGCTTTCTTT; cdr3_aa: CASSPQQGGPEAFF; v_call: TRBV11-1; cdr3_length: 14; clone_size: -; d_call: -; j_call: TRBJ1-1
cdr3_nt: TGTGCCAGCAGCCAAGATCCTACAGCTGGTACTGAAGCTTTCTTT; cdr3_aa: CASSQDPTAGTEAFF; v_call: TRBV4-2; cdr3_length: 15; clone_size: -; d_call: -; j_call: TRBJ1-1
cdr3_nt: TGCGCCAGCAGCCAAGATGCCGGACAGGGCTTAAATCAGCCCCAGCATTTT; cdr3_aa: CASSQDAGQGLNQPQHF; v_call: TRBV4-3; cdr3_length: 17; clone_size: few; d_call: TRBD1; j_call: TRBJ1-5
cdr3_nt: TGTGCCAGCAGTTCGATGGGGGCCAATCAGCCCCAGCATTTT; cdr3_aa: CASSSMGANQPQHF; v_call: TRBV6-5; cdr3_length: 14; clone_size: -; d_call: -; j_call: TRBJ1-5
cdr3_nt: TGTGCCACCAGCAGAGATTATGGTACCCAGGGCTCGAATCAGCCCCAGCATTTT; cdr3_aa: CATSRDYGTQGSNQPQHF; v_call: TRBV15; cdr3_length: 18; clone_size: -; d_call: -; j_call: TRBJ1-5
cdr3_nt: TGTGCCAGCAGCCAGGGGCAGGGCTATGGCTACACCTTC; cdr3_aa: CASSQGQGYGYTF; v_call: TRBV3-1/TRBV3-2; cdr3_length: 13; clone_size: -; d_call: -; j_call: TRBJ1-2
cdr3_nt: TGTGCCACCGCCCCGGGGGGAGCTGTTCACGAGCAGTACTTC; cdr3_aa: CATAPGGAVHEQYF; v_call: TRBV6-5; cdr3_length: 14; clone_size: -; d_call: TRBD2; j_call: TRBJ2-7
cdr3_nt: TGTGCCAGTAGTTTAGGACTAGCGGGGAGACACAATGAGCAGTTCTTC; cdr3_aa: CASSLGLAGRHNEQFF; v_call: TRBV19; cdr3_length: 16; clone_size: -; d_call: TRBD2; j_call: TRBJ2-1
cdr3_nt: TGTGCCAGCAGCTTAGACTCCAGGTCCAACGAGCAGTACTTC; cdr3_aa: CASSLDSRSNEQYF; v_call: TRBV7-9; cdr3_length: 14; clone_size: -; d_call: -; j_call: TRBJ2-7
cdr3_nt: TGTGCCAGCAGCGAGGGCCCTATTCGTCGGGGCGGGGAGCTGTTTTTT; cdr3_aa: CASSEGPIRRGGELFF; v_call: TRBV9; cdr3_length: 16; clone_size: -; d_call: -; j_call: TRBJ2-2
cdr3_nt: TGTGCCAGCTCACCGGGACAGGGGAACAATCAGCCCCAGCATTTT; cdr3_aa: CASSPGQGNNQPQHF; v_call: TRBV18; cdr3_length: 15; clone_size: -; d_call: TRBD1; j_call: TRBJ1-5
cdr3_nt: TGCGCCAGCAGCCCTGGCTCGGGGAACTATGGCTACACCTTC; cdr3_aa: CASSPGSGNYGYTF; v_call: TRBV5-1; cdr3_length: 14; clone_size: -; d_call: -; j_call: TRBJ1-2
cdr3_nt: TGTGCCAGTAATGACAGGCGGCCCTCGGATACTGAAGCTTTCTTT; cdr3_aa: CASNDRRPSDTEAFF; v_call: TRBV19; cdr3_length: 15; clone_size: -; d_call: -; j_call: TRBJ1-1
cdr3_nt: TGTGCCAGCAGCCCGAGCCAGGGACTAGCGGGAGGTGGTACGCAGTATTTT; cdr3_aa: CASSPSQGLAGGGTQYF; v_call: TRBV5-5; cdr3_length: 17; clone_size: -; d_call: TRBD2; j_call: TRBJ2-3
cdr3_nt: TGTGCCAGCAGCCCCCGACACGAACTCTCTGGAAACACCATATATTTT; cdr3_aa: CASSPRHELSGNTIYF; v_call: TRBV9; cdr3_length: 16; clone_size: -; d_call: -; j_call: TRBJ1-3
cdr3_nt: TGTGCTAGACAGACACCGTGGGACTTC; cdr3_aa: CARQTPWDF; v_call: TRBV12-5; cdr3_length: 9; clone_size: few; d_call: -; j_call: TRBJ2-5
cdr3_nt: TGTGCCAGCACCCCCACCCCGGAGCAGGGCAGAAACACCATATATTTT; cdr3_aa: CASTPTPEQGRNTIYF; v_call: TRBV28; cdr3_length: 16; clone_size: -; d_call: -; j_call: TRBJ1-3
cdr3_nt: TGTGCCAGCAGTTTGGGCGGGCTGGGACTCTATAGCAATCAGCCCCAGCATTTT; cdr3_aa: CASSLGGLGLYSNQPQHF; v_call: TRBV28; cdr3_length: 18; clone_size: -; d_call: -; j_call: TRBJ1-5
cdr3_nt: TGCGCCAGCAGCCCCGACAGGGACGGCTACACCTTC; cdr3_aa: CASSPDRDGYTF; v_call: TRBV5-1; cdr3_length: 12; clone_size: -; d_call: TRBD1; j_call: TRBJ1-2
cdr3_nt: TGCAGAGCTAGTTCGACTAGCGGAGCCTACGAGCAGTACTTC; cdr3_aa: CRASSTSGAYEQYF; v_call: TRBV20-1; cdr3_length: 14; clone_size: -; d_call: TRBD2; j_call: TRBJ2-7
cdr3_nt: TGTGCCAGCAGCTTTAGGGGCACCGGGGAGCTGTTTTTT; cdr3_aa: CASSFRGTGELFF; v_call: TRBV11-2; cdr3_length: 13; clone_size: -; d_call: -; j_call: TRBJ2-2
cdr3_nt: TGTGCCAGCAGAAGAGGGGACAGGCCCGGGGGGCGCAATCAGCCCCAGCATTTT; cdr3_aa: CASRRGDRPGGRNQPQHF; v_call: TRBV27; cdr3_length: 18; clone_size: -; d_call: TRBD1; j_call: TRBJ1-5
cdr3_nt: TGTGCCACCAGTACCTCACGGACTAGCGGGGACCGCGAGCAGTACTTC; cdr3_aa: CATSTSRTSGDREQYF; v_call: TRBV15; cdr3_length: 16; clone_size: -; d_call: TRBD2; j_call: TRBJ2-7
cdr3_nt: TGCGCCAGCAGCCAAGAAACGGCTGGAAGCGGAGGGGCAGATACGCAGTATTTT; cdr3_aa: CASSQETAGSGGADTQYF; v_call: TRBV4-3; cdr3_length: 18; clone_size: -; d_call: -; j_call: TRBJ2-3
cdr3_nt: TGTGCCAGCAGCCCCCTCTCTGGAAACACCATATATTTT; cdr3_aa: CASSPLSGNTIYF; v_call: TRBV7-8; cdr3_length: 13; clone_size: -; d_call: -; j_call: TRBJ1-3
cdr3_nt: TGTGCCAGCAGCTTAGGCCGGGGGGCAGGGGAGACCCAGTACTTC; cdr3_aa: CASSLGRGAGETQYF; v_call: TRBV13; cdr3_length: 15; clone_size: -; d_call: -; j_call: TRBJ2-5
cdr3_nt: TGTGCCAGCAGCCCGGGAAACAGTGGTCCGTACTTC; cdr3_aa: CASSPGNSGPYF; v_call: TRBV6-5; cdr3_length: 12; clone_size: -; d_call: -; j_call: TRBJ2-7
cdr3_nt: TGTGCCAGCAGCTTAGAGGGACTAGCGGGAGATGAGCAGTTCTTC; cdr3_aa: CASSLEGLAGDEQFF; v_call: TRBV7-9; cdr3_length: 15; clone_size: -; d_call: TRBD2; j_call: TRBJ2-1
cdr3_nt: TGTGCCAGCAGTCCCAGACTAGCGGCAAGCACAGATACGCAGTATTTT; cdr3_aa: CASSPRLAASTDTQYF; v_call: TRBV28; cdr3_length: 16; clone_size: -; d_call: TRBD2; j_call: TRBJ2-3
cdr3_nt: TGTGCCAGCAGTAAAATCTTAGCGGGAGGGAGGCAAGAGACCCAGTACTTC; cdr3_aa: CASSKILAGGRQETQYF; v_call: TRBV2; cdr3_length: 17; clone_size: -; d_call: TRBD2; j_call: TRBJ2-5
cdr3_nt: TGTGCCAGTAGTACTAGCGGGGTCAGTACCGGGGAGCTGTTTTTT; cdr3_aa: CASSTSGVSTGELFF; v_call: TRBV19; cdr3_length: 15; clone_size: -; d_call: TRBD2; j_call: TRBJ2-2
cdr3_nt: TGTGCCAGCAGCTTGGCCTTAGTGAGCCACACCTTC; cdr3_aa: CASSLALVSHTF; v_call: TRBV5-8; cdr3_length: 12; clone_size: -; d_call: -; j_call: TRBJ1-2
cdr3_nt: TGTGCCAGCAGTTTATTACAGGGAGACACCGGGGAGCTGTTTTTT; cdr3_aa: CASSLLQGDTGELFF; v_call: TRBV28; cdr3_length: 15; clone_size: once; d_call: -; j_call: TRBJ2-2
cdr3_nt: TGTGCCAGCAGTTCCCCTGAGGACATTCAGTACTTC; cdr3_aa: CASSSPEDIQYF; v_call: TRBV27; cdr3_length: 12; clone_size: -; d_call: -; j_call: TRBJ2-4
cdr3_nt: TGTGCCAGCAGTAGATTCAGGGGGCCCGCATACCAGCCCCAGCATTTT; cdr3_aa: CASSRFRGPAYQPQHF; v_call: TRBV25-1; cdr3_length: 16; clone_size: -; d_call: TRBD1; j_call: TRBJ1-5
cdr3_nt: TGTGCCAGCAGCCAAGATCCGGGAAACGGGGAGCTGTTTTTT; cdr3_aa: CASSQDPGNGELFF; v_call: TRBV3-1/TRBV3-2; cdr3_length: 14; clone_size: -; d_call: -; j_call: TRBJ2-2
cdr3_nt: TGTGCCAGCAGTAGCGGGACTAACACCGGGGAGCTGTTTTTT; cdr3_aa: CASSSGTNTGELFF; v_call: TRBV5-6; cdr3_length: 14; clone_size: -; d_call: TRBD2; j_call: TRBJ2-2
cdr3_nt: TGTGCCAGCAGCCAAGAGAGGACGGGAGCCCCCGGGGAGCTGTTTTTT; cdr3_aa: CASSQERTGAPGELFF; v_call: TRBV3-1/TRBV3-2; cdr3_length: 16; clone_size: -; d_call: -; j_call: TRBJ2-2
cdr3_nt: TGTGCCAGCAGCTTAGTAGGCCTCGGACAGGGATCTTCCAATGAGCAGTTCTTC; cdr3_aa: CASSLVGLGQGSSNEQFF; v_call: TRBV11-2; cdr3_length: 18; clone_size: many; d_call: TRBD1; j_call: TRBJ2-1
cdr3_nt: TGTGCCAGCAGAGCCTCCCGGGAGACCCAGTACTTC; cdr3_aa: CASRASRETQYF; v_call: TRBV27; cdr3_length: 12; clone_size: -; d_call: -; j_call: TRBJ2-5
cdr3_nt: TGTGCCAGCAGCCAACTGGAGCAGGGGAATAGGGCTGAAGCTTTCTTT; cdr3_aa: CASSQLEQGNRAEAFF; v_call: TRBV14; cdr3_length: 16; clone_size: -; d_call: -; j_call: TRBJ1-1
cdr3_nt: TGTGCCTGGAGGCCATCGAGGGCTGGGGCCAACGTCCTGACTTTC; cdr3_aa: CAWRPSRAGANVLTF; v_call: TRBV30; cdr3_length: 15; clone_size: once; d_call: -; j_call: TRBJ2-6
cdr3_nt: TGTGCCAGTAGTGCAGGGATGAACAATGAGCAGTTCTTC; cdr3_aa: CASSAGMNNEQFF; v_call: TRBV19; cdr3_length: 13; clone_size: -; d_call: -; j_call: TRBJ2-1
cdr3_nt: TGTGCCAGCAGCTTAGGAGTCGACCGTCGGGGGAACACTGAAGCTTTCTTT; cdr3_aa: CASSLGVDRRGNTEAFF; v_call: TRBV7-2; cdr3_length: 17; clone_size: -; d_call: -; j_call: TRBJ1-1